This T cell receptor beta chain was recovered during a study of early T cells in non-severe SARS-CoV-2 infection. Overall study: Unpaired chains resulted from sequencing bulk RNA of unsorted whole blood. The study, taken as a whole, reports: A preference for anti-spike CD8 responses marked VDJdb matching, which missed private and CD4 specificities.

Unique molecular identifier tags were affixed to discrete cDNA molecules. TCRdb re-analysed the 5' RACE reads in MiXCR, keeping a single row per CDR3 protein. The data hold tens of thousands of distinct CDR3 sequences, with around 9.3% observed a single time. In its sample, this clonotype was seen a few times. Antigen specificity is unknown. The receptor was isolated from an adult who was a healthcare worker with PCR-confirmed SARS-CoV-2 infection or an uninfected control (not recorded which). Sequencing was performed on whole blood, taken at baseline.

The CDR3 sequence is CASSFTAERDTGELFF. CDR3 nucleotides: TGTGCCAGCAGCTTTACAGCGGAGCGGGACACCGGGGAGCTGTTTTTT. The chain couples TRBV7-6 to TRBJ2-2; perhaps TRBD2 as D (6 bases). V shed 3 bases and J shed 3 bases, with 14 bases lying between them. There are 16 residues in the CDR3. CDR1 is SGHVS and CDR2 is FNYEAQ in the germline V gene.